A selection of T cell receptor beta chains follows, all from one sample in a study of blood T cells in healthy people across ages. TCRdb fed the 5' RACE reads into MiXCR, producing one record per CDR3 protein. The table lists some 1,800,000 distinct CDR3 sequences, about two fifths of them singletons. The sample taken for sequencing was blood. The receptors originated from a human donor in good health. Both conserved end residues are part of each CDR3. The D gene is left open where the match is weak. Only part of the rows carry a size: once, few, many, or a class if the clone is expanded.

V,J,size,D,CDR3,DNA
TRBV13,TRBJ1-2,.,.,CASSPGGARNYGYTF,TGTGCCAGCAGTCCAGGTGGCGCCCGTAACTATGGCTACACCTTC
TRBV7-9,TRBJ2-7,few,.,CASSLEEARASEQYF,TGTGCCAGCAGCTTAGAGGAGGCCCGGGCCTCCGAGCAGTACTTC
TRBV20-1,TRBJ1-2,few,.,CSATVSADYGYTF,TGCAGTGCCACCGTTTCGGCGGACTATGGCTACACCTTC
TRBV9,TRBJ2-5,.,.,CASSVEKDSQETQYF,TGTGCCAGCAGCGTCGAAAAGGACAGCCAAGAGACCCAGTACTTC
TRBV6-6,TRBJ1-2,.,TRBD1,CASSTSGGNYGYTF,TGTGCCAGCAGCACCTCAGGGGGGAACTATGGCTACACCTTC
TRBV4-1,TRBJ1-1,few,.,CASSQGTKNTEAFF,TGCGCCAGCAGCCAAGGGACGAAGAACACTGAAGCTTTCTTT
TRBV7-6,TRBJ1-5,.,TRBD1,CASSPEEYRGQRNQPQHF,TGTGCCAGCAGCCCAGAGGAGTACAGGGGTCAGCGCAATCAGCCCCAGCATTTT
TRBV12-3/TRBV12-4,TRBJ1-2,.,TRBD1,CASSFGTGRVPYGYTF,TGTGCCAGCAGCTTCGGGACAGGGAGGGTACCCTATGGCTACACCTTC
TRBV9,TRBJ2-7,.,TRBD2,CASRPTSGSTGEQYF,TGTGCCAGCAGACCGACTAGCGGGAGTACGGGTGAGCAGTACTTC
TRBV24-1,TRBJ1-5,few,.,CATSDSRAAYQPQHF,TGTGCCACCAGTGATTCCAGGGCAGCCTATCAGCCCCAGCATTTT
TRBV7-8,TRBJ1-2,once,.,CASSSAGRARNYGYTF,TGTGCCAGCAGCTCAGCGGGAAGGGCTAGGAACTATGGCTACACCTTC
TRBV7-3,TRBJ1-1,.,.,CASSFNRGSPEAFF,TGTGCCAGCAGTTTTAACCGGGGGAGCCCTGAAGCTTTCTTT
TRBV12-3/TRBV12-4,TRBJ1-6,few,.,CASSLQGQPNSPLHF,TGTGCCAGCAGTTTGCAGGGACAACCTAATTCACCCCTCCACTTT
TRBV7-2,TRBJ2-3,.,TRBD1,CACSTQGADTQYF,TGTGCCTGCAGCACGCAGGGGGCAGATACGCAGTATTTT